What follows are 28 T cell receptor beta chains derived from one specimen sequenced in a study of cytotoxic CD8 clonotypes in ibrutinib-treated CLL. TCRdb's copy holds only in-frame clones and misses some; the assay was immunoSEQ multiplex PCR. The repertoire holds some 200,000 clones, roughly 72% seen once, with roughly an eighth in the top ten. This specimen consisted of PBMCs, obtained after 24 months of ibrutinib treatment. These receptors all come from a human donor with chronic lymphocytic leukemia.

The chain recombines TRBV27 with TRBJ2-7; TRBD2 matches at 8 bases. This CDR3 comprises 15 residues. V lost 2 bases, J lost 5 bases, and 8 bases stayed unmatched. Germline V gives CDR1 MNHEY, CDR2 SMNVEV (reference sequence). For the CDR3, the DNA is TGTGCCAGCAGTTTAAATGGACTAGCTGCCGACGAGCAGTACTTC. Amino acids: CASSLNGLAADEQYF.

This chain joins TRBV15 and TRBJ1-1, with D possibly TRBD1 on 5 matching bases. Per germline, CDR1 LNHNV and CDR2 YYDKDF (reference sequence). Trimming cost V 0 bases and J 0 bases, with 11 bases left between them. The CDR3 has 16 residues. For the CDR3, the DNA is TGTGCCACCAGCAGAGACAGGGCGGCGATGAACACTGAAGCTTTCTTT. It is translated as CATSRDRAAMNTEAFF.

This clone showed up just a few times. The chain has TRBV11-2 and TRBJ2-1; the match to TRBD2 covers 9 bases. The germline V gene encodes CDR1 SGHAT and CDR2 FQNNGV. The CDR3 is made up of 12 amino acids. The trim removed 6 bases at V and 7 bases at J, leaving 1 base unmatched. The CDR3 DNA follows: TGTGCCAGCAGAGCGGGAGGTAATGAGCAGTTCTTC. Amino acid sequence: CASRAGGNEQFF. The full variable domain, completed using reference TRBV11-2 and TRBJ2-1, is EAGVAQSPRYKIIEKRQSVAFWCNPISGHATLYWYQQILGQGPKLLIQFQNNGVVDDSQLPKDRFSAERLKGVDSTLKIQPAKLEDSAVYLCASRAGGNEQFFGPGTRLTVL.

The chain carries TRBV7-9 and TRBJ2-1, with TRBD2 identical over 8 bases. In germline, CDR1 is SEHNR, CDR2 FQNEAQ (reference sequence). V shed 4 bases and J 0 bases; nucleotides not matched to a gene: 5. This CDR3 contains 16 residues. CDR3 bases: TGTGCCAGCAGCTCAACGCGGGAGGACTCCTACAATGAGCAGTTCTTC. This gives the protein CASSSTREDSYNEQFF.

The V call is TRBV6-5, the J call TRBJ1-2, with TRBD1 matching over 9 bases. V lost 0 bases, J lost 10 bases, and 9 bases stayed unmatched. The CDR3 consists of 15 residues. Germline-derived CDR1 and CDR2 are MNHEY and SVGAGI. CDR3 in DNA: TGTGCCAGCAGTTACTCTACTTCGGGACAGGGAGACTACACCTTC. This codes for CASSYSTSGQGDYTF.

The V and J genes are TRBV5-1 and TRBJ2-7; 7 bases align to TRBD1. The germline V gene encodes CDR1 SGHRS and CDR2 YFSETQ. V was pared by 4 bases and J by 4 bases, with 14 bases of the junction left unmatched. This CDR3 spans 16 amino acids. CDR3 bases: TGCGCCAGCAGCGGACCAGGGGGACCGACATCGTACGAGCAGTACTTC. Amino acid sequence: CASSGPGGPTSYEQYF.

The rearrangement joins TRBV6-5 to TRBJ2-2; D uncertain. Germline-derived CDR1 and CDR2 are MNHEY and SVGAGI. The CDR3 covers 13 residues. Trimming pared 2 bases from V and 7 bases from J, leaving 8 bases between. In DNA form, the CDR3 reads TGTGCCAGCAGTTACGTCGTCCTCGGGGAGCTGTTTTTT. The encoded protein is CASSYVVLGELFF.

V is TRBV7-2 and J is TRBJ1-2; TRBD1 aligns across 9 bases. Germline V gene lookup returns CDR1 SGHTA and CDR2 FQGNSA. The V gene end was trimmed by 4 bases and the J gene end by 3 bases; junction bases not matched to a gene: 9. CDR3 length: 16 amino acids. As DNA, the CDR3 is TGTGCCAGCAGCTCGTACGGGACAGGGTTTGACTATGGCTACACCTTC. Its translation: CASSSYGTGFDYGYTF.

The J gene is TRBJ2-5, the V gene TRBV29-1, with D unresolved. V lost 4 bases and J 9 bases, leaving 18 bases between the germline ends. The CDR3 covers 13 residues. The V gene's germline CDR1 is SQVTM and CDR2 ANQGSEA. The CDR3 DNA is TGCAGCGTTGTGGGGTCCCCGAGCGTTTCCCAGTACTTC. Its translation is CSVVGSPSVSQYF.

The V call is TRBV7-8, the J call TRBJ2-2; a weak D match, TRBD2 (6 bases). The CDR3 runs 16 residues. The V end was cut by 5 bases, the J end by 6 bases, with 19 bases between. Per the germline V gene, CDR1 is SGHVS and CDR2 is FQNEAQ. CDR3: CASSHTKGTYPGELFF. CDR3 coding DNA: TGTGCCAGCAGCCATACCAAGGGGACTTACCCCGGGGAGCTGTTTTTT.

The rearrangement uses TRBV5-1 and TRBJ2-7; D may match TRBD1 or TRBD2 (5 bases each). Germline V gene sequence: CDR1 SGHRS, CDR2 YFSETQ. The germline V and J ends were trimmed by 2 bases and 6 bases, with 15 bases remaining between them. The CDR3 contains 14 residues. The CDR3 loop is CASSFLGTPREQYF. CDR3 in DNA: TGCGCCAGCAGCTTCTTGGGGACCCCCCGCGAGCAGTACTTC.

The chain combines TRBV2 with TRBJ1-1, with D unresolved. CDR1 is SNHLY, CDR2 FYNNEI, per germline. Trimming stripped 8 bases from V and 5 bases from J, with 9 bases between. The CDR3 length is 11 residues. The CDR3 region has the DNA TGTGCCAGCGGAGGGTGGACTGAAGCTTTCTTT. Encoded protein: CASGGWTEAFF.

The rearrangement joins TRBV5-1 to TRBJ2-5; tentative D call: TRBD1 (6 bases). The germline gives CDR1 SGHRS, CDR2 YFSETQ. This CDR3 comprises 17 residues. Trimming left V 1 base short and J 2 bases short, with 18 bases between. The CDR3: CASSLSVGAGEQETQYF. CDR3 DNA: TGCGCCAGCAGCTTGTCGGTGGGGGCAGGGGAACAAGAGACCCAGTACTTC.

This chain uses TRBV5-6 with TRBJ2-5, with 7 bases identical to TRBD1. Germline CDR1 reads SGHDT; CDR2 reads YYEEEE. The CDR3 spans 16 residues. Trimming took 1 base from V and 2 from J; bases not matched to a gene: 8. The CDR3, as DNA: TGTGCCAGCAGCTTGTATTTGTCAGGGGGACAAGAGACCCAGTACTTC. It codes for CASSLYLSGGQETQYF.

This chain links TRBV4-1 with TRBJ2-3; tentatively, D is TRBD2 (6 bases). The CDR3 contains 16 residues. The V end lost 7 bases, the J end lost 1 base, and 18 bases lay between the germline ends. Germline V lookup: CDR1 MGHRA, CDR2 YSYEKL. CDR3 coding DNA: TGCGCCAGCACCAAGATAGGAGGGCGGGGCACAGATACGCAGTATTTT. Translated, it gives CASTKIGGRGTDTQYF.

The CDR3 loop is CASSVGAGVHRGYTF. CDR3 DNA sequence: TGTGCCAGCAGCGTAGGGGCAGGGGTACATCGTGGCTACACCTTC. The rearrangement uses TRBV9 and TRBJ1-2; a weak D match, TRBD1 (6 bases). This CDR3 spans 15 amino acids. The germline V gene encodes CDR1 SGDLS and CDR2 YYNGEE. Deletions cut 0 bases from V and 7 bases from J, with 16 bases between.

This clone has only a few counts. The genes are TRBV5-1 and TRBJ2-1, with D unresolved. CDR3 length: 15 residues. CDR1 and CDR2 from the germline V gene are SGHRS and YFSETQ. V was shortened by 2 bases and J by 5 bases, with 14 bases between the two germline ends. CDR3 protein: CASSFLWGWNNEQFF. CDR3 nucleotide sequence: TGCGCCAGCAGCTTCCTATGGGGATGGAACAATGAGCAGTTCTTC.

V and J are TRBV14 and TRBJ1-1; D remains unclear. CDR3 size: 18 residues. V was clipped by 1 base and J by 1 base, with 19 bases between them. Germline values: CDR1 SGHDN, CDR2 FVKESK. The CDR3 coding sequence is TGTGCCAGCAGCCAAGTAAAAAAGTCGGCTTTCCAGAACACTGAAGCTTTCTTT. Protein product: CASSQVKKSAFQNTEAFF.

The CDR3: CASSLAQRYEQYF. CDR3 coding DNA: TGTGCCAGCAGCTTAGCCCAACGATACGAGCAGTACTTC. V gene TRBV7-2 combines with J gene TRBJ2-5; D not resolved. The end of the DNA is better explained by TRBJ2-7, so the J call may be wrong. The CDR3 length is 13 residues. Germline V gives CDR1 SGHTA, CDR2 FQGNSA.

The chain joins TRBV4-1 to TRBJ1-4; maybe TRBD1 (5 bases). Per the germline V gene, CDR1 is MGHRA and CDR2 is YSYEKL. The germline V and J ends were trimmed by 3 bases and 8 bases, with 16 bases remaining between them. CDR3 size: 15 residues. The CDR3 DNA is TGCGCCAGCAGCCAGGCCGGGACGAGTGGGGAAAAACTGTTTTTT. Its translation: CASSQAGTSGEKLFF.

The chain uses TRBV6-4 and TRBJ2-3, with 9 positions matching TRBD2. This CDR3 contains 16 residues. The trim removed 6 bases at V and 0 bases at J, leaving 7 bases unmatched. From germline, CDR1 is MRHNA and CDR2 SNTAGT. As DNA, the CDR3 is TGTGCCAGCAGCCCACAAGCGGGAGGCAGCACAGATACGCAGTATTTT. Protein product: CASSPQAGGSTDTQYF.

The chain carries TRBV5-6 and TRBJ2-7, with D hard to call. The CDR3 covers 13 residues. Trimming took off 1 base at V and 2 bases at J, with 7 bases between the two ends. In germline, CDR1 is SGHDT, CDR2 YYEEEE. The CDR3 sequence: CASSLKATYEQYF. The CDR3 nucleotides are TGTGCCAGCAGCTTGAAAGCAACCTACGAGCAGTACTTC.

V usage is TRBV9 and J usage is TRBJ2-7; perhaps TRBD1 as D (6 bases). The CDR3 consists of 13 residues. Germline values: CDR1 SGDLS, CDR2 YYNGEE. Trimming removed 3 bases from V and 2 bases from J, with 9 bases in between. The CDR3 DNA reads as TGTGCCAGCAGCGCAGGGACACCCTACGAGCAGTACTTC. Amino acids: CASSAGTPYEQYF.

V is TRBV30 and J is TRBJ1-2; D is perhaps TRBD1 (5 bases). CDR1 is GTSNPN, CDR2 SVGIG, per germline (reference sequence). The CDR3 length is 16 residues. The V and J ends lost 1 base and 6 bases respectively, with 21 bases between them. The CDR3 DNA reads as TGTGCCTGGAGTGAAGGGACTGCCGACGATGTGGATGGCTACACCTTC. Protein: CAWSEGTADDVDGYTF.

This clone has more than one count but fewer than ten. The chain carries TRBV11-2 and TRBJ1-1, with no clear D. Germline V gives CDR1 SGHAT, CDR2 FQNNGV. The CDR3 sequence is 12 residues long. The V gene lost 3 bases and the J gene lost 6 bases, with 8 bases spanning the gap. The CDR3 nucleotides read TGTGCCAGCAGCTTTTTAGGTTCTGAAGCTTTCTTT. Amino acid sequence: CASSFLGSEAFF.

In DNA, the CDR3 is TGCGCCAGCAGCCAAGTACTAGCGGGGACTAGCTCCTACAATGAGCAGTTCTTC. This encodes CASSQVLAGTSSYNEQFF. This rearrangement joins TRBV4-1 to TRBJ2-1; 10 bases match TRBD2. Germline trimming cut 1 base from V and 0 bases from J; bases unmatched to any gene: 6. CDR1 MGHRA and CDR2 YSYEKL come from the germline V gene. This CDR3 has 18 residues.

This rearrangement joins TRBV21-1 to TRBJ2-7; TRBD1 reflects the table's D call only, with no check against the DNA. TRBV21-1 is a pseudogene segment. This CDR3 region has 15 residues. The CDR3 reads CASSKGQDINYEQYF. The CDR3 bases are TGTGCCAGCAGCAAAGGTCAGGACATCAACTACGAGCAGTACTTC.

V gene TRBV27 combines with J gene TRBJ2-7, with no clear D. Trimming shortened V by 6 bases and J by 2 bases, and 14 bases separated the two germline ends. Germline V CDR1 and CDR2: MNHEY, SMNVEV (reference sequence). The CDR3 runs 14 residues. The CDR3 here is CASRSPGSTYEQYF. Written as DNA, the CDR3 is TGTGCCAGCAGATCCCCCGGGTCAACCTACGAGCAGTACTTC.